This T cell receptor (beta chain) comes out of a study of early T cells in non-severe SARS-CoV-2 infection. Study-level background: Sequencing of bulk RNA from unsorted whole blood was done, without chain pairing. Broader study findings: CD4 and private specificities were missed by VDJdb matching, which favored anti-spike CD8 responses.

Comments on this clonotype: Its antigen is as yet unknown. This may be a read error, as it is one base from a much larger clone.

The protocol attached unique molecular identifiers to individual cDNA molecules. TCRdb ran MiXCR on the 5' RACE reads and lists one entry per CDR3 protein. The sample has tens of thousands of distinct CDR3 sequences, roughly 6% seen once. This clonotype was obtained from an adult who was a healthcare worker with PCR-confirmed SARS-CoV-2 infection or an uninfected control (not recorded which). Sequences were derived from whole blood, sampled at baseline.

CDR3 sequence reads: CVWGPGQGLAQYF. The CDR3 region has the DNA TGTGTCTGGGGACCGGGACAGGGTTTAGCGCAGTACTTC. The chain combines TRBV30 with TRBJ2-7, with 9 positions matching TRBD1. This CDR3 is built from 13 residues. Looked up from germline, CDR1 is GTSNPN and CDR2 is SVGIG (reference sequence).